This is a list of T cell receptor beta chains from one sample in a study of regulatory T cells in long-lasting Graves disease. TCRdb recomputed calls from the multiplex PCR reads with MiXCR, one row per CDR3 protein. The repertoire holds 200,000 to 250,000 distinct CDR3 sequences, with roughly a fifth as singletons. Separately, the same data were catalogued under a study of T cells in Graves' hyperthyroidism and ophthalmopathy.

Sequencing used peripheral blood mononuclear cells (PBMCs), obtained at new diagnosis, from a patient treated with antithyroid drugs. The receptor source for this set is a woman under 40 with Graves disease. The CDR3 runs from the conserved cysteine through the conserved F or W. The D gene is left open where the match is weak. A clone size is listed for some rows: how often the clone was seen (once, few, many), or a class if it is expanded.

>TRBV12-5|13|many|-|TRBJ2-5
TGTGCTAGTGGTCCGGACAGAGGAGAGACCCAGTACTTC
CASGPDRGETQYF
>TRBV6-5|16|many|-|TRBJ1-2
TGTGCCAGCAGTTATTCCCCGGACAGTTTTTTCTATGGCTACACCTTC
CASSYSPDSFFYGYTF
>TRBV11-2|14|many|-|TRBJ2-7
TGTGCCAGCAGCCCGGGCCGATTTCCCTACGAGCAGTACTTC
CASSPGRFPYEQYF
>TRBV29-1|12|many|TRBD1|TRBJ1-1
TGCAGCGTCCTGGACAGGGGGGCTGAAACTTTCTTT
CSVLDRGAETFF
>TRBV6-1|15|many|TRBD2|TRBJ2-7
TGTGCCAGCAGTGAACGGCGGGAGGTGAGGAACGAGCAGTACTTC
CASSERREVRNEQYF
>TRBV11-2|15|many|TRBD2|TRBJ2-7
TGTGCCAGCAGCCCACTTAGCGGGAGACGTAACGAGCAGTACTTC
CASSPLSGRRNEQYF
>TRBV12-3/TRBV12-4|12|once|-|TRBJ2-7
TGTGCCAGCAATAAAAATCCCCGGGAGCAGTACTTC
CASNKNPREQYF
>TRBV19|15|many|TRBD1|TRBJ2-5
TGTGCCAGCTCAAATCCGGGACAGGGTCGTGAGACCCAGTACTTC
CASSNPGQGRETQYF
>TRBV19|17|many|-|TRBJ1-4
TGTGCCAGTAGTATTACCACAGCTCGTTCAACTAATGAAAAACTGTTTTTT
CASSITTARSTNEKLFF
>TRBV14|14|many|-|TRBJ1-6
TGTGCCAGCAGCCAAGATTATGGTTATTCACCCCTCCACTTT
CASSQDYGYSPLHF
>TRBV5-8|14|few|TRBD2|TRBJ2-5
TGTGCCAGCAGCTTGTGGGGGACTATAGAGACCCAGTACTTC
CASSLWGTIETQYF
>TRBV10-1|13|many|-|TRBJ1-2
TGCGCCAGCAGTGAGTCGGCGGACTATGGCTACACCTTC
CASSESADYGYTF
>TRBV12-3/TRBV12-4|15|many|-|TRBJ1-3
TGTGCCAGCAGCCCAGACAGTCGACCTGGAAACACCATATATTTT
CASSPDSRPGNTIYF
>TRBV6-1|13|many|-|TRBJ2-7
TGTGCCAGCAGGGACTGGCCCTTGTACGAGCAGTACTTC
CASRDWPLYEQYF
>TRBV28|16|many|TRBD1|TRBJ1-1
TGTGCCAGCAGCCTGGGACAGACGAGTACAAACACTGAAGCTTTCTTT
CASSLGQTSTNTEAFF
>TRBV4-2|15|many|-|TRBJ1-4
TGTGCCAGCAGCCAAGACGGCCAGCCTAATGAAAAACTGTTTTTT
CASSQDGQPNEKLFF
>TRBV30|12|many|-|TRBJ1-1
TGTGCCTGGAGCGCCAGCACGGATGAAGCTTTCTTT
CAWSASTDEAFF
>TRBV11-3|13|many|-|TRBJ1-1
TGTGCCAGCAGCTTAGAGCGATTCACTGAAGCTTTCTTT
CASSLERFTEAFF
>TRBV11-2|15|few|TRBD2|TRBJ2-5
TGTGCCAGCAGCTTCCAACTAGCGGAACAAGAGACCCAGTACTTC
CASSFQLAEQETQYF
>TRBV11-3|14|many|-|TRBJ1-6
TGTGCCAGCACCTTGGGGGACCCCCATTCACCCCTCCACTTT
CASTLGDPHSPLHF
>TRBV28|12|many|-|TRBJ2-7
TGTGCCAGCAGCCCTCGATACTACGAGCAGTACTTC
CASSPRYYEQYF
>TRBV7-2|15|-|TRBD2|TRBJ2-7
TGTGCCAGCAGCCGGACTAGCGGGCCCCACTACGAGCAGTACTTC
CASSRTSGPHYEQYF
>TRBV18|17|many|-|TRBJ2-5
TGTGCCAGCTCTTCGGACTCCTCGTTAGGGGGTCAAGAGACCCAGTACTTC
CASSSDSSLGGQETQYF
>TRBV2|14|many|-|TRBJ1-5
TGTGCCAGCAGTGGGCAGGGCTTCCATCAGCCCCAGCATTTT
CASSGQGFHQPQHF
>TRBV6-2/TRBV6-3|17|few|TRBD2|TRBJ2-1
TGTGCCAGCACGGGACTAGCGGGAGGACTCTCCTACAATGAGCAGTTCTTC
CASTGLAGGLSYNEQFF
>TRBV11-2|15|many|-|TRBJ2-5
TGTGCCAGCAGCTTAGAGTGGGCACGGAGGGAGACCCAGTACTTC
CASSLEWARRETQYF
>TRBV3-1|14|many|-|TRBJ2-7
TGTGCCAGCAGCCTTGGACAGAGTCTCGGGGTGCAGTACTTC
CASSLGQSLGVQYF
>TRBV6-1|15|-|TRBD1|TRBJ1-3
TGTGCCAGCAGCCCGGGACAGTCAGCGGGAAACACCATATATTTT
CASSPGQSAGNTIYF